Listed here are 23 T cell receptor beta chains from one sample, sequenced in a study of CD8 T cells in ankylosing spondylitis. TCRdb reprocessed the 5' RACE reads via MiXCR and lists one record per CDR3 protein. The sample contains about 90,000 distinct CDR3 sequences, 27% of which appear only once. The sequenced sample was blood, either unsorted or a sorted T cell fraction (not recorded which). Receptor source: a male donor with ankylosing spondylitis or in good health (not recorded which).

The table lists this clonotype with a few counts. The V and J genes are TRBV5-1 and TRBJ2-5, with 7 bases fitting TRBD1. The trim removed 3 bases at V and 3 bases at J, leaving 5 bases unmatched. Germline CDR1 SGHRS, CDR2 YFSETQ. This CDR3 is built from 14 residues. CDR3 amino acids: CASSWGTEKETQYF. The CDR3 bases are TGCGCCAGCAGCTGGGGGACAGAGAAAGAGACCCAGTACTTC.

The rearrangement links TRBV10-3 to TRBJ2-2; D is possibly TRBD1 (6 bases). V lost 3 bases and J 6 bases, leaving 14 bases between the germline ends. Looked up from germline, CDR1 is ENHRY and CDR2 is SYGVKD. CDR3 length: 15 amino acids. The CDR3 sequence is CAISEMGHQAGELFF. The DNA for the CDR3 is TGTGCCATCAGTGAAATGGGACACCAGGCCGGGGAGCTGTTTTTT.

There are a few counts of this clonotype. This chain joins TRBV5-6 and TRBJ2-1; 10 nucleotides line up with TRBD1. Per germline, CDR1 SGHDT and CDR2 YYEEEE. The CDR3 runs 16 residues. V lost 0 bases to trimming and J lost 6 bases; unmatched junction nucleotides: 6. DNA of the CDR3: TGTGCCAGCAGCTTGGAGGTTGGGACAGGGGCCAATGAGCAGTTCTTC. Protein: CASSLEVGTGANEQFF.

This rearrangement joins TRBV19 to TRBJ2-1; D gene ambiguous. Trimming cost V 3 bases and J 0 bases, with 12 bases left between them. CDR1 is LNHDA and CDR2 is SQIVND in the germline V gene (reference sequence). The CDR3 has 16 amino acids. The CDR3 sequence is CASSIDGASSYNEQFF. DNA of the CDR3: TGTGCCAGTAGTATTGATGGTGCTAGCTCCTACAATGAGCAGTTCTTC.

This chain uses TRBV6-1 with TRBJ2-1; 11 nucleotides agree with TRBD2. The CDR3 sequence is 14 residues long. Germline V gives CDR1 MNHNS, CDR2 SASEGT. Trimming cost V 7 bases and J 6 bases; bases outside gene matches: 5. CDR3 loop: CASNLAGGPNEQFF. The CDR3 DNA reads as TGTGCCAGCAATCTAGCGGGGGGTCCCAATGAGCAGTTCTTC.

This clonotype was detected many times. The chain employs TRBV7-2 and TRBJ1-2; possibly TRBD1 for D (6 bases). CDR3 length equals 14 residues. In germline, CDR1 is SGHTA, CDR2 FQGNSA. V lost 7 bases to trimming and J lost 0 bases, with 12 bases between them. In DNA, the CDR3 is TGTGCCAGCACCCTCCAGGGGTCTAACTATGGCTACACCTTC. Translated, it gives CASTLQGSNYGYTF. Full variable domain (rest looked up from reference TRBV7-2 and TRBJ1-2): GAGVSQSPSNKVTEKGKDVELRCDPISGHTALYWYRQSLGQGLEFLIYFQGNSAPDKSGLPSDRFSAERTGGSVSTLTIQRTQQEDSAVYLCASTLQGSNYGYTFGSGTRLTVV.

Many counts were recorded for this clonotype. The V call is TRBV5-1, the J call TRBJ2-2, with 11 nucleotides matching TRBD2. With V trimmed by 2 bases and J by 1 base, 7 bases remained unmatched. The CDR3 runs to 18 residues. Germline V gene lookup returns CDR1 SGHRS and CDR2 YFSETQ. The chain's CDR3 is CASSFRTSGHLNTGELFF. The DNA for the CDR3 is TGCGCCAGCAGCTTTAGGACTAGCGGGCACCTGAACACCGGGGAGCTGTTTTTT.

This sequence joins TRBV12-3 or TRBV12-4 and TRBJ1-5; 7 bases map to TRBD1. The junction had 5 bases not matched to a gene; V was cut back by 5 bases and J by 4 bases. The CDR3 runs to 14 residues. DNA of the CDR3: TGTGCCAGCAGTCAGGACAGGTCAAATCAGCCCCAGCATTTT. It is translated as CASSQDRSNQPQHF.

This clonotype was counted a few times. This sequence joins TRBV7-8 and TRBJ2-7; D gene unclear. Germline lookup yields CDR1 SGHVS and CDR2 FQNEAQ. Between the trimmed V and J ends, which lost 1 base and 3 bases, there was a span of 7 bases. CDR3 length equals 13 residues. The CDR3 sequence is CASSLGYGYEQYF. CDR3 nucleotides: TGTGCCAGCAGCTTAGGTTACGGCTACGAGCAGTACTTC.

This clonotype was seen a handful of times. The V gene is TRBV10-2, the J gene TRBJ1-4; 9 bases align to TRBD1. Trimming took 8 bases from V and 8 from J; bases not matched to a gene: 0. Germline-derived CDR1 and CDR2 are WSHSY and SAAADI. The length of the CDR3 is 11 residues. The CDR3 loop is CASGTGEKLFF. In DNA, the CDR3 is TGCGCCAGCGGGACAGGGGAAAAACTGTTTTTT.

This clonotype was seen only a few times. V gene TRBV9 combines with J gene TRBJ2-7; D unresolved. Per germline, CDR1 SGDLS and CDR2 YYNGEE. V gave up 4 bases and J gave up 6 bases, with 14 bases separating them. The CDR3 has 13 residues. CDR3 residues: CASSPSVLGEQYF. In DNA form, the CDR3 reads TGTGCCAGCAGCCCGAGCGTGTTGGGCGAGCAGTACTTC. Combining the CDR3 with reference TRBV9 and TRBJ2-7 gives the whole variable domain DSGVTQTPKHLITATGQRVTLRCSPRSGDLSVYWYQQSLDQGLQFLIQYYNGEERAKGNILERFSAQQFPDLHSELNLSSLELGDSALYFCASSPSVLGEQYFGPGTRLTVT.

The rearrangement uses TRBV20-1 and TRBJ2-3, with D unclear. This CDR3 is built from 14 residues. V was pared by 4 bases and J by 0 bases, with 11 bases between. Germline CDR1 and CDR2: DFQATT and SNEGSKA (reference sequence). CDR3 sequence (DNA): TGCAGTGCTATCTCGGGCGGTAGCACAGATACGCAGTATTTT. Its protein is CSAISGGSTDTQYF.

This clonotype was detected ten times or more. The rearrangement uses TRBV6-5 and TRBJ2-1; 7 nucleotides line up with TRBD2. CDR3 length: 13 amino acids. Germline assignment: CDR1 MNHEY and CDR2 SVGAGI. Unmatched junction bases numbered 2, after V lost 2 bases and J lost 7 bases. Written as DNA, the CDR3 is TGTGCCAGCAGTTACAGGGGAGGGAATGAGCAGTTCTTC. This gives the protein CASSYRGGNEQFF.

There are a few counts of this clonotype. The chain uses TRBV20-1 and TRBJ2-3; 10 positions agree with TRBD1. The ends lost 2 bases at V and 2 bases at J; junction bases unmatched: 13. Germline V gene sequence: CDR1 DFQATT, CDR2 SNEGSKA (reference sequence). This CDR3 contains 18 residues. DNA for the CDR3: TGCAGTGCTAGACCAACCTTCCGGGACAGGGGCTTCACAGATACGCAGTATTTT. It specifies CSARPTFRDRGFTDTQYF.

This clonotype has at least ten counts. The gene calls are TRBV7-3 and TRBJ2-3; TRBD1 agrees at 8 bases. J gave up 4 bases and V 2 bases, and 8 bases lay outside the gene matches. Germline V lookup: CDR1 SGHTA, CDR2 FQGTGA. The CDR3 is 16 amino acids. DNA of the CDR3: TGTGCCAGCAGCTTAGGTCCAGGGGGCCTTGCAGATACGCAGTATTTT. Translated, it gives CASSLGPGGLADTQYF.

This clonotype has a handful of counts. This chain uses TRBV15 with TRBJ1-2; D call uncertain. Germline V gene data show CDR1 as LNHNV and CDR2 as YYDKDF (reference sequence). The length of the CDR3 is 16 residues. V was pared by 1 base and J by 2 bases, with 14 bases between. DNA for the CDR3: TGTGCCACCAGCAGAGGGGATCAGAACACAAACTATGGCTACACCTTC. Amino acids: CATSRGDQNTNYGYTF.

This clonotype was seen many times. The chain uses TRBV20-1 and TRBJ2-2; TRBD2 agrees at 10 bases. CDR1 is DFQATT, CDR2 SNEGSKA, per germline (reference sequence). CDR3 size: 14 residues. J lost 6 bases, V lost 6 bases, and 7 bases had no gene match. The CDR3 bases are TGCAGTGCCAAAACTAGCGGGATCGCCGGGGAGCTGTTTTTT. It yields the protein CSAKTSGIAGELFF.

This clonotype was counted only a few times. The chain uses TRBV19 and TRBJ2-1, with 9 bases matching TRBD1. Germline CDR1 and CDR2: LNHDA and SQIVND (reference sequence). The length of the CDR3 is 13 residues. The ends lost 3 bases at V and 10 bases at J; junction bases unmatched: 4. For the CDR3, the DNA is TGTGCCAGTAGTATGGACAGGGGCTCCGAGCAGTTCTTC. Encoded protein: CASSMDRGSEQFF. The whole variable domain, remainder taken from reference TRBV19 and TRBJ2-1, is DGGITQSPKYLFRKEGQNVTLSCEQNLNHDAMYWYRQDPGQGLRLIYYSQIVNDFQKGDIAEGYSVSREKKESFPLTVTSAQKNPTAFYLCASSMDRGSEQFFGPGTRLTVL.

Only a few counts were recorded for this clonotype. V gene TRBV2 combines with J gene TRBJ2-5; maybe TRBD1 (6 bases). The germline CDR1 and CDR2 sequences are SNHLY and FYNNEI. With 1 base removed from V and 4 bases from J, the gap between germline ends came to 10 bases. The CDR3 runs 14 residues. CDR3 in DNA: TGTGCCAGCAGTGAAGGAACCAGGGGAGAGACCCAGTACTTC. It yields the protein CASSEGTRGETQYF.

This clonotype was seen only a few times. This chain links TRBV20-1 with TRBJ1-1, with TRBD1 as a possible D gene (5 bases). The V and J ends lost 0 bases and 6 bases respectively, with 20 bases between them. Looked up from germline, CDR1 is DFQATT and CDR2 is SNEGSKA (reference sequence). The CDR3 extends over 16 amino acids. CDR3 in amino acids: CSARDRWGSVGPEAFF. The CDR3 nucleotides are TGCAGTGCTAGAGATCGATGGGGCTCGGTTGGGCCTGAAGCTTTCTTT.

CDR3 in amino acids: CSAGIPTGGGGEQYF. CDR3 DNA sequence: TGCAGTGCTGGAATACCGACAGGGGGTGGTGGCGAGCAGTACTTC. J is TRBJ2-7 and V is TRBV20-1; the match to TRBD1 covers 9 bases. Germline CDR1 is DFQATT and CDR2 is SNEGSKA (reference sequence). Unmatched junction bases numbered 14, after V lost 5 bases and J lost 6 bases. CDR3 length equals 15 residues.

This clonotype was counted many times. The rearrangement uses TRBV20-1 and TRBJ2-1, with 7 bases matching TRBD1. Germline values: CDR1 DFQATT, CDR2 SNEGSKA (reference sequence). The CDR3 extends over 11 amino acids. V gave up 7 bases and J gave up 8 bases; unmatched junction bases: 5. The CDR3 loop reads CSVSTGYEQFF. The CDR3 DNA reads as TGCAGTGTTTCGACAGGGTATGAGCAGTTCTTC.

This clonotype has just a few counts. V and J are TRBV20-1 and TRBJ2-7; no reliable D call. CDR1 is DFQATT, CDR2 SNEGSKA, per germline (reference sequence). The CDR3 loop spans 14 amino acids. Trimming left V 6 bases short and J 3 bases short, with 18 bases between. CDR3 DNA: TGCAGTGCCCCGGACCCCTTATCGATCTACGAGCAGTACTTC. It translates to CSAPDPLSIYEQYF.